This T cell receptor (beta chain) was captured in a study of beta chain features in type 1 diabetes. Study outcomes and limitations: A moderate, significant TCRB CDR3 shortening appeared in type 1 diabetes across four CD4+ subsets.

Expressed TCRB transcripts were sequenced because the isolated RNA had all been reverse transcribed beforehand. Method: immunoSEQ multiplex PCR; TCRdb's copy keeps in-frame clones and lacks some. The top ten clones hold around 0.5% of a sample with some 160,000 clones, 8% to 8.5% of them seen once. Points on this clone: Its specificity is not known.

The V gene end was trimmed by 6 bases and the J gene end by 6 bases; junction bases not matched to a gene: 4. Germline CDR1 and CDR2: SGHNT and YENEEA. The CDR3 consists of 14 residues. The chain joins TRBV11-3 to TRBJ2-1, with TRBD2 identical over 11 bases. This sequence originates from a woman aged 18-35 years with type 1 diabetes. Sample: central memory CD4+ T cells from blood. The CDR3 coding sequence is TGTGCCAGCAGAACTAGCGGGAGAGGCAATGAGCAGTTCTTC. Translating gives CASRTSGRGNEQFF. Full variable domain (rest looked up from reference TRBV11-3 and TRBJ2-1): EAGVVQSPRYKIIEKKQPVAFWCNPISGHNTLYWYLQNLGQGPELLIRYENEEAVDDSQLPKDRFSAERLKGVDSTLKIQPAELGDSAVYLCASRTSGRGNEQFFGPGTRLTVL.